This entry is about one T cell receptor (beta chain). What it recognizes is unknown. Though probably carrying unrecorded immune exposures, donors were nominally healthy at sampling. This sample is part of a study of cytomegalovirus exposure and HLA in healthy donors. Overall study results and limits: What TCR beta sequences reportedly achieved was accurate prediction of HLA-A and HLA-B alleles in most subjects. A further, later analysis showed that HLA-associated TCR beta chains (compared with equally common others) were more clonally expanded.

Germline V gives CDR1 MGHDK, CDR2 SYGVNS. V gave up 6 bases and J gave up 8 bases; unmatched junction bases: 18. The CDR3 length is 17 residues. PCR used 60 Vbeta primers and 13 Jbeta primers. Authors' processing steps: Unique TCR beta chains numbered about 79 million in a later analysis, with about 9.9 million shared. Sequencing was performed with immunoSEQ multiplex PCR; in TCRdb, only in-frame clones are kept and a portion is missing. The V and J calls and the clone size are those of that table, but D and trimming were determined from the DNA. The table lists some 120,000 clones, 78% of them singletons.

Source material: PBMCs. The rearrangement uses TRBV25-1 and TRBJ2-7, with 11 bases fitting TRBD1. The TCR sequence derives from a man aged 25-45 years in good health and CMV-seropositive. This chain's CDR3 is CASSESFGQGASGKQYF. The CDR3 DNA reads TGTGCCAGCAGCGAGTCTTTCGGACAGGGGGCATCCGGCAAGCAGTACTTC.